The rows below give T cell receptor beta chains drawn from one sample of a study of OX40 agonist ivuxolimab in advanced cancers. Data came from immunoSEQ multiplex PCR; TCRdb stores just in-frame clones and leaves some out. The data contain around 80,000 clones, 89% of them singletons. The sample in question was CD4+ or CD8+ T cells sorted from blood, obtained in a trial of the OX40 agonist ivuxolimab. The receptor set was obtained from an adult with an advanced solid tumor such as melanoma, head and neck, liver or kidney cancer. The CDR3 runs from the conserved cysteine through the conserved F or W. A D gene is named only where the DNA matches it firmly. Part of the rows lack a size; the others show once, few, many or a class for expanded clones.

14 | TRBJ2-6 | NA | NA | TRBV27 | CASSLGTGANVLTF | TGTGCCAGCAGTTTAGGAACTGGGGCCAACGTCCTGACTTTC
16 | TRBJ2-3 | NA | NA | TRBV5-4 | CASSLGTRSSTDTQYF | TGTGCCAGCAGCTTGGGGACGAGATCTAGCACAGATACGCAGTATTTT
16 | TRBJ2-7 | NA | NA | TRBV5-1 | CASSLGPRQVHYEQYF | TGCGCCAGCAGCTTGGGCCCCCGACAGGTTCACTACGAGCAGTACTTC
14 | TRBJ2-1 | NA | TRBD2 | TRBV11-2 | CASSWGGVRNEQFF | TGTGCCAGCAGCTGGGGGGGGGTCCGGAATGAGCAGTTCTTC
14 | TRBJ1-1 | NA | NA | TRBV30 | CAWRFSGSRTEAFF | TGTGCCTGGAGGTTTTCGGGATCGCGCACTGAAGCTTTCTTT
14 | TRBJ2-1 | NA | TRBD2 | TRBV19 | CASTSGSVGNEQFF | TGTGCCAGTACTAGCGGGAGTGTCGGCAATGAGCAGTTCTTC
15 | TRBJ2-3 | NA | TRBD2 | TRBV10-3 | CATRGTSSFFDTQYF | TGTGCCACCAGGGGGACTAGCAGTTTTTTTGATACGCAGTATTTT
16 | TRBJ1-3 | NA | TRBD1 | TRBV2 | CASSRETGRAGNTIYF | TGTGCCAGCAGTAGGGAGACAGGGAGGGCTGGAAACACCATATATTTT
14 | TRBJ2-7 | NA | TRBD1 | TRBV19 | CASSTPGTGDEQYF | TGTGCCAGTAGTACCCCGGGGACAGGGGACGAGCAGTACTTC
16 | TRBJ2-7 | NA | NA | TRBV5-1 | CASSLNPALRSYEQYF | TGCGCCAGCAGCTTGAACCCGGCCCTACGCTCCTACGAGCAGTACTTC
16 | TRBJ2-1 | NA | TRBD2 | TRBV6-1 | CASSDRLAGAYNEQFF | TGTGCCAGCAGTGACCGACTAGCGGGGGCTTACAATGAGCAGTTCTTC
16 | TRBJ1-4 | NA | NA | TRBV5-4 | CASSSSRQDLDEKLFF | TGTGCCAGCAGCTCTTCCCGACAGGACCTTGATGAAAAACTGTTTTTT
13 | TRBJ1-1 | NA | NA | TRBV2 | CASSVGQNTEAFF | TGTGCCAGCAGTGTTGGACAGAACACTGAAGCTTTCTTT
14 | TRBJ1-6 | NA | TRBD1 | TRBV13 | CASSRDRGRAPLHF | TGTGCCAGCAGCCGGGACAGGGGGCGTGCACCCCTCCACTTT
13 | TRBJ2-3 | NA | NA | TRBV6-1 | CASIRRYTDTQYF | TGTGCCAGCATTCGGAGATACACAGATACGCAGTATTTT
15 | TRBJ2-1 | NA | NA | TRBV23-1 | CASSQGPVAYNEQFF | TGCGCCAGCAGTCAGGGCCCCGTTGCGTACAATGAGCAGTTCTTC
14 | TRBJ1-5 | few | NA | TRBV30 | CAWSVPMGDQPQHF | TGTGCCTGGAGTGTTCCTATGGGAGATCAGCCCCAGCATTTT
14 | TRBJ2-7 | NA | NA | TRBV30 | CAWSVSFFSYEQYF | TGTGCCTGGAGTGTATCCTTTTTCTCCTACGAGCAGTACTTC
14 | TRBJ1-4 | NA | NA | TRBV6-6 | CASSYSRTNEKLFF | TGTGCCAGCAGTTACTCCAGGACTAATGAAAAACTGTTTTTT
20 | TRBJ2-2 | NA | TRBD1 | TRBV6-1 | CASSEGAQGALTFFTGELFF | TGTGCCAGCAGTGAAGGGGCACAGGGGGCCCTAACATTTTTCACCGGGGAGCTGTTTTTT
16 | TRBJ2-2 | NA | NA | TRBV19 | CASRRFPGVGTGELFF | TGTGCCAGTAGGCGATTTCCAGGGGTAGGAACCGGGGAGCTGTTTTTT
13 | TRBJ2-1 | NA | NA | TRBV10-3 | CAITPPPDNEQFF | TGTGCCATCACCCCCCCGCCGGACAATGAGCAGTTCTTC
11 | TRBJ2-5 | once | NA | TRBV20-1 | CSGPIGETQYF | TGCAGTGGGCCGATAGGGGAGACCCAGTACTTC
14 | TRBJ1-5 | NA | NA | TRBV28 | CASSKGGGHQPQHF | TGTGCCAGCAGTAAGGGGGGGGGTCACCAGCCCCAGCATTTT
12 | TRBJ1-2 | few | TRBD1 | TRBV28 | CATWEGAKGYTF | TGTGCCACGTGGGAGGGGGCAAAAGGCTACACCTTC
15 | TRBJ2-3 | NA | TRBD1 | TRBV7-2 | CASSLGDRSTDTQYF | TGTGCCAGCAGCTTAGGGGACAGAAGCACAGATACGCAGTATTTT
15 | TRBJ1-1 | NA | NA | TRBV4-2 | CASSPDGTSNTEAFF | TGTGCCAGCAGCCCAGACGGGACTTCGAACACTGAAGCTTTCTTT
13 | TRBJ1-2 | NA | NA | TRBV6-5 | CASSYVGSYGYTF | TGTGCCAGCAGTTACGTGGGTTCCTATGGCTACACCTTC
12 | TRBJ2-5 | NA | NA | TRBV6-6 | CASRTSPGTQYF | TGTGCCAGCAGAACCTCACCGGGGACCCAGTACTTC
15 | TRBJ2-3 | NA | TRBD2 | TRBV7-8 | CASSSRRGDTDTQYF | TGTGCCAGCAGCTCCAGGCGGGGGGACACAGATACGCAGTATTTT
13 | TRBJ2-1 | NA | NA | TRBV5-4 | CASSFSRENEQFF | TGTGCCAGCAGCTTTTCCAGGGAGAATGAGCAGTTCTTC
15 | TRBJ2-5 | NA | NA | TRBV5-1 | CASSLRAGSGETQYF | TGCGCCAGCAGCCTACGGGCAGGATCGGGGGAGACCCAGTACTTC
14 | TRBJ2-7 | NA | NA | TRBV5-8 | CASSLDRVTYEQYF | TGTGCCAGCAGCTTGGACAGGGTTACCTACGAGCAGTACTTC
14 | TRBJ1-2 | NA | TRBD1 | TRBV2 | CASSEVRGAVGYTF | TGTGCCAGCAGTGAAGTCAGGGGGGCCGTTGGCTACACCTTC
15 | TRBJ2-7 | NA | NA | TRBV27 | CASTLKVGPTYEQYF | TGTGCCAGCACGTTGAAAGTGGGCCCAACCTACGAGCAGTACTTC
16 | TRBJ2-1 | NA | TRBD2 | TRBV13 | CASSSGLAGRYNEQFF | TGTGCCAGCAGCTCGGGACTAGCGGGGAGGTACAATGAGCAGTTCTTC
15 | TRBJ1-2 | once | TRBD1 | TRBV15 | CATSISTGTGYGYTF | TGTGCCACCAGCATAAGTACCGGGACAGGCTATGGCTACACCTTC
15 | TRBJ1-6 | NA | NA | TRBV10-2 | CASSPQGQPIRGHHF | TGCGCCAGCAGTCCGCAAGGACAGCCCATACGAGGTCACCACTTT
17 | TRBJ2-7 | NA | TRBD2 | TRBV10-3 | CAISESKSGRLSYEQYF | TGTGCCATCAGTGAGTCGAAGAGCGGGAGATTGTCCTACGAGCAGTACTTC
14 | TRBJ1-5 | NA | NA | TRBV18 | CASSPPGQDGPQHF | TGTGCCAGCTCACCACCGGGGCAGGACGGGCCCCAGCATTTT
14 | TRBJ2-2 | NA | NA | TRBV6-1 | CASKQAVWTGELFF | TGTGCCAGCAAACAGGCGGTGTGGACCGGGGAGCTGTTTTTT
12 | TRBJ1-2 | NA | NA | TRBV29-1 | CSVDRVDYGYTF | TGCAGCGTTGACCGAGTAGACTATGGCTACACCTTC
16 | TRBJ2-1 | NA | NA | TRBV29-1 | CSVEDQSAESYNEQFF | TGCAGCGTTGAAGATCAATCAGCGGAGAGCTACAATGAGCAGTTCTTC
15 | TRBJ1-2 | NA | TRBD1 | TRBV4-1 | CASSPLGQSNYGYTF | TGCGCCAGCAGCCCCCTGGGACAGTCCAACTATGGCTACACCTTC
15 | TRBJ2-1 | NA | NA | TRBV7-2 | CASSRTVGSYNEQFF | TGTGCCAGCAGCCGGACCGTCGGCTCCTACAATGAGCAGTTCTTC
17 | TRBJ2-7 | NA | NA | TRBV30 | CAWSKQRLGRESNEQYF | TGTGCCTGGAGTAAACAACGCCTGGGCAGGGAAAGTAACGAGCAGTACTTC
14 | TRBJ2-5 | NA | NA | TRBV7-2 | CASSRGTARETQYF | TGTGCCAGCAGCCGCGGGACTGCTAGGGAGACCCAGTACTTC
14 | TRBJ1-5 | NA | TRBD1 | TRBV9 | CASSLTGTNQPQHF | TGTGCCAGCAGCCTGACAGGGACGAATCAGCCCCAGCATTTT
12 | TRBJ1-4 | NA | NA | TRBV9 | CASSNPGEKLFF | TGTGCCAGCAGCAACCCGGGTGAAAAACTGTTTTTT
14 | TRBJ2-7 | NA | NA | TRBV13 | CASSHRPRPLEQYF | TGTGCCAGCAGCCACCGACCTCGGCCCCTCGAGCAGTACTTC
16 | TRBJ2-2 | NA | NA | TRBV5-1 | CASSLGAGSRTGELFF | TGCGCCAGCAGCTTGGGGGCAGGGTCTAGGACCGGGGAGCTGTTTTTT
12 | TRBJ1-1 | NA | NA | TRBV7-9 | CASSLADLEAFF | TGTGCCAGCAGCTTAGCCGACTTGGAAGCTTTCTTT